This T cell receptor beta chain was identified in a study of blood T cells in healthy people across ages. A word on this clonotype: What it recognizes is unknown.

Alongside a J-beta primer mix, a sample-barcoded 5' primer served in a second PCR lasting roughly 7 to 12 cycles. At least 2.5 million CDR3-containing paired-end reads were obtained per sample. TCRdb used MiXCR to reprocess the 5' RACE reads, holding one entry per CDR3 protein. The table records around 1.5 million distinct CDR3 sequences, roughly a third of them present only once. Germline lookup yields CDR1 ENHRY and CDR2 SYGVKD. CDR3 length: 15 amino acids. The germline V and J ends were trimmed by 5 bases and 5 bases, with 15 bases remaining between them. Study-wide points: Across the age range, TCR beta diversity per million T cells fell in a roughly linear way. There was a strong correlation between TCR beta diversity and naive T cell percentage.

The V call is TRBV10-3, the J call TRBJ1-4, with a possible D match to TRBD1 (5 bases). The sample was blood. The receptor was isolated from a woman aged 25 to 39 in good health. In DNA form, the CDR3 reads TGTGCCATCAGTCCCGGGCCGAAGGGGAATGAAAAACTGTTTTTT. Translation: CAISPGPKGNEKLFF.